A single sample gave rise to the 22 T cell receptor beta chains below, sequenced in a study of neurological immune-mediated disorders (dated by TCRdb to the late 2010s). Libraries were built with 5' RACE. Data came from an Illumina HiSeq 2500. Using fastp trimming at Q25 and MiXCR clonotype assembly, TCRdb reanalyzed the public sequencing data and kept in-frame beta chains. When rows share a CDR3 protein, they turn into one entry using the most common DNA and genes. A total of about 46,000 distinct CDR3 sequences appear in this sample, approximately 10% of them only once. The leading ten clones occupy over 4% of the sample. Material: PBMCs. All receptors derive from a man in his 70s with HTLV-1-associated myelopathy (HAM/TSP).

This clonotype was picked up many times. The rearrangement joins TRBV6-2 or TRBV6-3 to TRBJ2-1; 12 bases match TRBD2. This CDR3 comprises 15 residues. V lost 6 bases, J lost 2 bases, and 2 bases stayed unmatched. Germline-derived CDR1 and CDR2 are MNHEY and SVGEGT. CDR3 DNA sequence: TGTGCCAGCAGCAGACTAGCGGGAGCCTACAATGAGCAGTTCTTC. Translation gives CASSRLAGAYNEQFF.

This clonotype is medium-sized. The rearrangement links TRBV5-6 to TRBJ2-7; D unclear. The CDR3 loop spans 13 amino acids. V was trimmed by 0 bases and J by 3 bases, leaving 7 bases between them. Germline V gene lookup returns CDR1 SGHDT and CDR2 YYEEEE. The CDR3 DNA reads TGTGCCAGCAGCTTGGGACCGGACTACGAGCAGTACTTC. It is translated as CASSLGPDYEQYF.

This clonotype was detected many times. The chain recombines TRBV7-9 with TRBJ2-1, with 8 bases matching TRBD2. The CDR3 is 17 amino acids. V gave up 3 bases and J gave up 4 bases; unmatched junction bases: 11. The germline V gene has CDR1 SEHNR and CDR2 FQNEAQ (reference sequence). CDR3 sequence reads: CASSFPLRLAPYNEQFF. As DNA, the CDR3 is TGTGCCAGCAGCTTTCCCCTAAGACTAGCGCCATACAATGAGCAGTTCTTC.

The chain is built from TRBV5-1 and TRBJ2-7; 9 nucleotides align to TRBD2. CDR1 and CDR2 (germline): SGHRS, YFSETQ. The V segment lost 6 bases and the J segment 0 bases; nucleotides outside the gene matches: 7. The CDR3 runs to 15 residues. Here the CDR3 DNA reads TGCGCCAGCAAATTACTAGCGGGTAGCTCCTACGAGCAGTACTTC. Encoded protein: CASKLLAGSSYEQYF. The complete variable domain, with remaining parts taken from reference TRBV5-1 and TRBJ2-7, reads KAGVTQTPRYLIKTRGQQVTLSCSPISGHRSVSWYQQTPGQGLQFLFEYFSETQRNKGNFPGRFSGRQFSNSRSEMNVSTLELGDSALYLCASKLLAGSSYEQYFGPGTRLTVT.

This clonotype has ten or more counts. V and J are TRBV5-8 and TRBJ1-2; D is unresolved. V lost 0 bases and J 7 bases, leaving 7 bases between the germline ends. The CDR3 consists of 12 residues. Germline loops: CDR1 SGHTS, CDR2 YDEGEE. The CDR3 region has the DNA TGTGCCAGCAGCTTGGAAAGGATTGGCTACACCTTC. This encodes CASSLERIGYTF. Complete variable domain (other parts from reference TRBV5-8 and TRBJ1-2): EAGVTQSPTHLIKTRGQQATLRCSPISGHTSVYWYQQALGLGLQFLLWYDEGEERNRGNFPPRFSGRQFPNYSSELNVNALELEDSALYLCASSLERIGYTFGSGTRLTVV.

This clonotype was counted at least ten times. This chain connects TRBV4-1 to TRBJ2-3; D is undetermined. CDR1 and CDR2 from the germline V gene are MGHRA and YSYEKL. V lost 0 bases to trimming and J lost 2 bases, with 6 bases between them. The CDR3 extends over 14 amino acids. The chain's CDR3 is CASSQDENTDTQYF. DNA for the CDR3: TGCGCCAGCAGCCAAGATGAGAACACAGATACGCAGTATTTT.

Many counts were recorded for this clonotype. The chain recombines TRBV6-5 with TRBJ1-2; tentatively, D is TRBD1 (5 bases). Germline CDR1 and CDR2: MNHEY and SVGAGI. The V gene lost 6 bases and the J gene lost 8 bases, with 22 bases spanning the gap. CDR3 length: 15 residues. CDR3 amino acids: CASSPEPQGLGGYTF. The CDR3 nucleotides are TGTGCCAGCAGCCCAGAACCCCAGGGTTTGGGGGGCTACACCTTC.

This clonotype was recorded at least ten times. This rearrangement joins TRBV7-2 to TRBJ1-3; D not certain. Per the germline V gene, CDR1 is SGHTA and CDR2 is FQGNSA. CDR3 length equals 14 residues. V shed 5 bases and J shed 0 bases, with 8 bases lying between them. This CDR3 reads CASSADISGNTIYF. The CDR3 nucleotides are TGTGCCAGCAGCGCTGACATCTCTGGAAACACCATATATTTT.

This clonotype was seen ten or more times. The chain links TRBV7-2 to TRBJ1-2; 11 nucleotides match TRBD1. The CDR3 totals 16 residues. CDR1 is SGHTA and CDR2 is FQGNSA in the germline V gene. J lost 4 bases, V lost 1 base, and 5 bases had no gene match. CDR3 amino acids: CASSLEGTGGLYGYTF. CDR3 coding DNA: TGTGCCAGCAGCTTAGAGGGGACAGGGGGACTCTATGGCTACACCTTC.

This clonotype was counted at least ten times. This chain links TRBV3-1 with TRBJ2-2; the match to TRBD1 covers 9 bases. V lost 3 bases and J lost 7; bases outside the gene matches: 6. The CDR3 is 15 amino acids. Germline CDR1 reads LGHDT; CDR2 reads YNNKEL (reference sequence). CDR3 in amino acids: CASSQGTGLIGELFF. In DNA form, the CDR3 reads TGTGCCAGCAGCCAGGGGACAGGGTTGATCGGGGAGCTGTTTTTT.

This clonotype was counted ten times or more. The chain combines TRBV5-1 with TRBJ2-1, with 10 positions matching TRBD1. The CDR3 has 16 residues. The germline CDR1 and CDR2 sequences are SGHRS and YFSETQ. V trimming: 0 bases; J trimming: 6 bases; junction bases outside the gene matches: 6. The CDR3 nucleotides are TGCGCCAGCAGCTTGGCCGACAGGGGGCCGGTCAATGAGCAGTTCTTC. Translation gives CASSLADRGPVNEQFF.

Ten or more counts support this clonotype. The genes are TRBV7-6 and TRBJ2-7; 7 nucleotides agree with TRBD2. J lost 3 bases, V lost 6 bases, and 8 bases had no gene match. The CDR3 covers 14 residues. CDR1 is SGHVS, CDR2 FNYEAQ, per germline. CDR3 nucleotide sequence: TGTGCCAGCAGTCCCCGGGACTACATCTACGAGCAGTACTTC. The encoded protein is CASSPRDYIYEQYF.

This clonotype was seen only a few times. The chain combines TRBV10-3 with TRBJ2-3, with TRBD2 matching over 13 bases. Trimming at V came to 4 bases and at J to 4 bases, leaving 5 bases not matched to a gene. The CDR3 loop spans 16 amino acids. Germline V gene sequence: CDR1 ENHRY, CDR2 SYGVKD. CDR3 nucleotides: TGTGCCATCAGTGGGACTAGCGGGAGTATGGCAGATACGCAGTATTTT. Protein product: CAISGTSGSMADTQYF.

In its sample, this clonotype was seen many times. The rearrangement joins TRBV20-1 to TRBJ1-5, with no clear D. CDR1 DFQATT and CDR2 SNEGSKA come from the germline V gene (reference sequence). Trimming took 3 bases from V and 4 from J, leaving 16 bases between them. CDR3 length: 15 amino acids. The CDR3 nucleotides read TGCAGTGCTAGCGAGCGGGTTGCGTTTAATCAGCCCCAGCATTTT. The encoded protein is CSASERVAFNQPQHF.

V and J are TRBV20-1 and TRBJ2-7; possibly TRBD2 for D (6 bases). Germline V gives CDR1 DFQATT, CDR2 SNEGSKA (reference sequence). This CDR3 has 14 amino acids. The ends were cut back, 6 bases at V and 1 base at J, with 16 bases in the middle. CDR3 in amino acids: CSAPADYPSYEQYF. The CDR3 coding sequence is TGCAGTGCCCCAGCGGACTACCCATCCTACGAGCAGTACTTC.

This clonotype was detected ten times or more. The rearrangement joins TRBV6-2 or TRBV6-3 to TRBJ2-3; weak D call: TRBD2 (6 bases). The CDR3 is made up of 18 amino acids. V lost 6 bases and J lost 2, with 24 bases in between. Germline V gene sequence: CDR1 MNHEY, CDR2 SVGEGT. The CDR3 nucleotides are TGTGCCAGCAGCCTGGACGGTCGAGGCGGCGGGAACACAGATACGCAGTATTTT. Encoded protein: CASSLDGRGGGNTDTQYF.

This clonotype came up a few times. The rearrangement joins TRBV6-1 to TRBJ2-6, with a tentative D call TRBD2 (5 bases). Per germline, CDR1 MNHNS and CDR2 SASEGT. This CDR3 is 16 amino acids long. V was shortened by 4 bases and J by 2 bases, with 12 bases between the two germline ends. For the CDR3, the DNA is TGTGCCAGCAGTGCGATGCCAGCGGCTGGGGCCAACGTCCTGACTTTC. This gives the protein CASSAMPAAGANVLTF.

In its sample, this clonotype was seen many times. CDR3 loop: CASSVGSGAGGNEQFF. The CDR3 bases are TGTGCCAGCAGCGTAGGTAGCGGGGCTGGGGGAAATGAGCAGTTCTTC. The chain links TRBV7-2 to TRBJ2-1, with 8 nucleotides matching TRBD2. The CDR3 extends over 16 amino acids. Germline V gene lookup returns CDR1 SGHTA and CDR2 FQGNSA. V dropped 5 bases and J dropped 7; count of bases not matched to a gene: 13.

This clonotype was seen repeatedly, ten times or more. The chain has TRBV4-1 and TRBJ2-7, with TRBD1 identical over 7 bases. The germline V gene has CDR1 MGHRA and CDR2 YSYEKL. J was trimmed by 3 bases and V by 4 bases; bases with no gene match: 3. The CDR3 contains 13 residues. CDR3 protein: CASSLRTGYEQYF. The CDR3 bases are TGCGCCAGCAGCCTTCGGACAGGCTACGAGCAGTACTTC.

Ten or more counts support this clonotype. The chain is built from TRBV20-1 and TRBJ2-1; 8 nucleotides align to TRBD2. Losses at the gene ends were 6 bases for V and 9 bases for J; bases not matched to a gene: 19. CDR1 DFQATT and CDR2 SNEGSKA come from the germline V gene (reference sequence). There are 16 residues in the CDR3. The DNA of the CDR3 is TGCAGTGCCGACTATTCCCGGGCTAGCGGGTATTCTGAGCAGTTCTTC. Translation gives CSADYSRASGYSEQFF.

This clonotype showed up many times. The chain recombines TRBV27 with TRBJ1-1; 9 bases line up with TRBD1. V shed 5 bases, J shed 5 bases, and the junction held 15 bases outside the gene matches. CDR3 size: 17 residues. CDR1 MNHEY and CDR2 SMNVEV come from the germline V gene (reference sequence). The CDR3 here is CASSAGQGGFSRTEAFF. CDR3 DNA: TGTGCCAGCAGTGCGGGACAGGGCGGCTTTTCGAGGACTGAAGCTTTCTTT.

This clonotype was observed many times. V gene TRBV7-8 combines with J gene TRBJ1-1, with D possibly TRBD1 on 6 matching bases. The germline V and J ends were trimmed by 5 bases and 0 bases, with 16 bases remaining between them. The CDR3 length is 16 residues. Germline-derived CDR1 and CDR2 are SGHVS and FQNEAQ. CDR3 loop: CASSPRDTILNTEAFF. CDR3 coding DNA: TGTGCCAGCAGCCCCCGGGACACTATTTTGAACACTGAAGCTTTCTTT.